This TCR beta chain derives from a study of blood T cell repertoires in COVID-19. Whole-study context: The study drew acute and convalescent COVID-19 samples from the United States, Italy and Spain. Nucleic acid was either cDNA or gDNA, and it came from T cells, B-cell-depleted T cells, or PBMCs.

V was cut by 6 bases and J by 0 bases, with 8 bases left in between. Germline V CDR1 and CDR2: LGHNT, FRNRAP. This CDR3 has 13 amino acids. The table came from immunoSEQ multiplex PCR; TCRdb's copy has only in-frame clones and leaves some out. The data contain about 340,000 clones, over 70% of them singletons. The sample comprised peripheral blood. This clonotype was obtained from a young man with active or convalescent COVID-19. The J gene is TRBJ2-5, the V gene TRBV12-5, with D perhaps matching TRBD1 (5 bases). Written as DNA, the CDR3 is TGTGCTAGTGGCTTAGGGGACCAAGAGACCCAGTACTTC. As protein: CASGLGDQETQYF. Filled out from reference TRBV12-5 and TRBJ2-5, the complete variable domain reads DARVTQTPRHKVTEMGQEVTMRCQPILGHNTVFWYRQTMMQGLELLAYFRNRAPLDDSGMPKDRFSAEMPDATLATLKIQPSEPRDSAVYFCASGLGDQETQYFGPGTRLLVL.